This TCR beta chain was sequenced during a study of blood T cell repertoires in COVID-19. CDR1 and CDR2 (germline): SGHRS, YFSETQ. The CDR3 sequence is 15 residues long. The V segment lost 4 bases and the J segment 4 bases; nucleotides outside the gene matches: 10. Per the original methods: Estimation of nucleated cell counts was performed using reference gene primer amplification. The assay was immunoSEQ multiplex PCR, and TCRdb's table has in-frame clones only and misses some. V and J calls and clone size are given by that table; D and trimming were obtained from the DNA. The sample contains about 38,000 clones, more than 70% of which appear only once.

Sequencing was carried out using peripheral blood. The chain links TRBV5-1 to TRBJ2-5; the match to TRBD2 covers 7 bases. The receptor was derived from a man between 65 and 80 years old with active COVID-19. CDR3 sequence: CASSPRRRGRETQYF. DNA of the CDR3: TGCGCCAGCAGCCCACGACGGCGCGGGAGAGAGACCCAGTACTTC.